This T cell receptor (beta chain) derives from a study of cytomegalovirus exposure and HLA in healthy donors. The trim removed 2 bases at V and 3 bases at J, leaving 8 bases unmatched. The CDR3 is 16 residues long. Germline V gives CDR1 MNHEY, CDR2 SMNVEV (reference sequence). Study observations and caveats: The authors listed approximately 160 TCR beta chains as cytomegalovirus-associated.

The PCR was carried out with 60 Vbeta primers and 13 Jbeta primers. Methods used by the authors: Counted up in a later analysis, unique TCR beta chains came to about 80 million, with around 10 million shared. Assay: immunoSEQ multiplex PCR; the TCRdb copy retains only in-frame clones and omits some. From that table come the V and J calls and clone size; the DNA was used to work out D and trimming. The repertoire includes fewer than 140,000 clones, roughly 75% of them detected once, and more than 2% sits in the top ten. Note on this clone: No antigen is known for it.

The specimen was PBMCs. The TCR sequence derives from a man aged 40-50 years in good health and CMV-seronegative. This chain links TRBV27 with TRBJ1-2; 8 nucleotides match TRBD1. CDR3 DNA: TGTGCCAGCAGTTTAAAGGGGCAGGGGGCCTACTATGGCTACACCTTC. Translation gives CASSLKGQGAYYGYTF.